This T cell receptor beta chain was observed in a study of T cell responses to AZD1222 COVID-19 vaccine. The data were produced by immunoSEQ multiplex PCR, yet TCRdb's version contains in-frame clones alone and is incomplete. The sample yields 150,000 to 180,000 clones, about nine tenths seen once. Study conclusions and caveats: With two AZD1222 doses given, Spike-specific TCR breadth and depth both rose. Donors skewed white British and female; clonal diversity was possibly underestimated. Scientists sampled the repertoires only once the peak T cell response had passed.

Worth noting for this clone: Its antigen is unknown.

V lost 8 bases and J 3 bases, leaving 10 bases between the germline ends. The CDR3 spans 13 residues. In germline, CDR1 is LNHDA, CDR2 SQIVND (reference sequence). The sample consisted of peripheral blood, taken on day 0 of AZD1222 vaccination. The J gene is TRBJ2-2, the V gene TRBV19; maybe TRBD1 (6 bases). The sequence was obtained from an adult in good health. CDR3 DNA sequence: TGTGCCAGTTGGGGGCCGTACACCGGGGAGCTGTTTTTT. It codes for CASWGPYTGELFF. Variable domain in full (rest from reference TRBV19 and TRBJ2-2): DGGITQSPKYLFRKEGQNVTLSCEQNLNHDAMYWYRQDPGQGLRLIYYSQIVNDFQKGDIAEGYSVSREKKESFPLTVTSAQKNPTAFYLCASWGPYTGELFFGEGSRLTVL.